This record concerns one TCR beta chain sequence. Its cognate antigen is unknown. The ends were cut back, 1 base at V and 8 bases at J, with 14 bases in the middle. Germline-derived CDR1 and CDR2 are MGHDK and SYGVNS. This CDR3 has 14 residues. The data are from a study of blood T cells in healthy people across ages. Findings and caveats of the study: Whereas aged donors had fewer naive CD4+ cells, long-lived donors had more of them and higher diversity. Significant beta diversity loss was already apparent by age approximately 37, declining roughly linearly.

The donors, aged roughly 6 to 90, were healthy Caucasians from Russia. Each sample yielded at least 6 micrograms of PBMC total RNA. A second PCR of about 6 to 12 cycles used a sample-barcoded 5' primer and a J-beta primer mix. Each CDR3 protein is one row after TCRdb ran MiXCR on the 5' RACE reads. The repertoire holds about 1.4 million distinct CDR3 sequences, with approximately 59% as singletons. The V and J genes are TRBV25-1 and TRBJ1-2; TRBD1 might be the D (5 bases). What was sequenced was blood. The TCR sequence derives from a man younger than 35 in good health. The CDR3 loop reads CASSEFGRESGYTF. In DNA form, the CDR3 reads TGTGCCAGCAGTGAATTTGGCAGGGAGAGCGGCTACACCTTC.